The clone carrying this TCR beta chain has a handful of counts. Its target is not known. Produced via immunoSEQ multiplex PCR; TCRdb's table is partial and in-frame only. The data show 56,000 or so clones, around 80% seen once. Trimming shortened V by 0 bases and J by 8 bases, and 17 bases separated the two germline ends. This CDR3 is built from 15 residues. Per the germline V gene, CDR1 is GTSNPN and CDR2 is SVGIG (reference sequence). These data are taken from a study of a mutant IDH1 vaccine in newly diagnosed glioma. Study in general: The patients were given eight vaccinations, one each in weeks 1, 3, 5, 7, 11, 15, 19 and 23. Treated individuals were 62.5% male and approximately 38% female, averaging about 40 years of age. Prior therapy was radiotherapy, temozolomide, or both; most received both. General study findings and limits: Researchers report vaccine-induced immune responses in roughly 93% of patients.

Time point meaning: week 5, during vaccination. One vaccine dose held 300 ug of mutant IDH1 20-mer peptide and came with topical imiquimod. This TCR was sampled from a woman between 40 and 50 years old with glioma. The chain couples TRBV30 to TRBJ2-1, with D possibly TRBD2 on 7 matching bases. The sample here was PBMCs, taken from a glioma patient whose treatment included an IDH1 peptide vaccine. CDR3 protein: CAWSVGAGAIYEQFF. The CDR3 coding sequence is TGTGCCTGGAGTGTAGGGGCGGGGGCAATCTATGAGCAGTTCTTC.